This T cell receptor (beta chain) was sequenced for a study of monozygotic twins with inflammatory bowel disease. Study observations and caveats: Extra variability in the repertoires of patients may have come from differing immunosuppressive treatments. T cell subtypes were not distinguishable in this analysis.

This CDR3 has 17 residues. Germline V gene lookup returns CDR1 LGHNA and CDR2 YSLEER. Total RNA, at 3,500 to 4,000 ng, went into every TCR library. After re-calling the 5' RACE reads, TCRdb lists one entry per CDR3 protein, DNA absent. Recorded here are about 380,000 distinct CDR3 sequences; the top ten clones represent 2% to 3%. A word on this clonotype: The target antigen is unknown.

Input material: blood. The rearrangement links TRBV4-3 to TRBJ1-3; TCRdb indicates TRBD1, and absent DNA this call remains unverified. This sequence was found in a human donor with ulcerative colitis or Crohn's disease, or a healthy co-twin of an affected twin (not recorded which). CDR3 loop: CASSLNREIVSGNTIYF.